The 2 T cell receptor beta chains below come from one sample, sequenced in a study of T cell repertoires in cytomegalovirus infection. Their antigens remain unidentified. TCRdb re-analysed the reads in MiXCR, keeping a single row per CDR3 protein. The table lists approximately 1,000,000 distinct CDR3 sequences, less than 40% of them singletons. This specimen consisted of cultured CD8+ T cells from PBMCs, obtained from culture after CMV antigen stimulation. These receptor sequences come from a human donor in good health (CMV status not recorded). Some clones in this sample may be carry-over from other donors' samples.

About this clonotype itself: With a much larger clone just one base away, this may be a read error. This rearrangement joins TRBV7-9 to TRBJ1-1; D is ambiguous. Trimming stripped 2 bases from V and 9 bases from J, with 10 bases between. The CDR3 is 12 residues long. Germline lookup yields CDR1 SEHNR and CDR2 FQNEAQ (reference sequence). Here the CDR3 reads CASSLIRAKAFF. CDR3 nucleotides: TGTGCCAGCAGCTTAATTAGAGCCAAAGCTTTCTTT.

This clonotype occurred a few times. V gene TRBV20-1 combines with J gene TRBJ1-1; no clear D. Germline CDR1 and CDR2: DFQATT and SNEGSKA (reference sequence). Between the trimmed V and J ends, which lost 0 bases and 3 bases, there was a span of 11 bases. The CDR3 spans 14 residues. The CDR3 DNA reads as TGCAGTGCTAGAGATCGTCCCGGGGACACTGAAGCTTTCTTT. It specifies CSARDRPGDTEAFF.